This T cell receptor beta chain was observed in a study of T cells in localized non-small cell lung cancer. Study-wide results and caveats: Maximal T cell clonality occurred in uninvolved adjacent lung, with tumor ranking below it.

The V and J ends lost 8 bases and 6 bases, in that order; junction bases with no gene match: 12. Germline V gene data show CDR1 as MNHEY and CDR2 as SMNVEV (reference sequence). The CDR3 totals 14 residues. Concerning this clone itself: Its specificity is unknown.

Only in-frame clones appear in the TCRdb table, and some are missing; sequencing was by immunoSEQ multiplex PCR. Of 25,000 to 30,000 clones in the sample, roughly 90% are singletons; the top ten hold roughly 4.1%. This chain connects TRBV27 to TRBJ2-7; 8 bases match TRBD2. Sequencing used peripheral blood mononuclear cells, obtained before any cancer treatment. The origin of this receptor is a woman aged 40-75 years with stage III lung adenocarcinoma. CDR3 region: CASGNSGTSGEQYF. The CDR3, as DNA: TGTGCCAGCGGCAATAGCGGGACCTCGGGCGAGCAGTACTTC.